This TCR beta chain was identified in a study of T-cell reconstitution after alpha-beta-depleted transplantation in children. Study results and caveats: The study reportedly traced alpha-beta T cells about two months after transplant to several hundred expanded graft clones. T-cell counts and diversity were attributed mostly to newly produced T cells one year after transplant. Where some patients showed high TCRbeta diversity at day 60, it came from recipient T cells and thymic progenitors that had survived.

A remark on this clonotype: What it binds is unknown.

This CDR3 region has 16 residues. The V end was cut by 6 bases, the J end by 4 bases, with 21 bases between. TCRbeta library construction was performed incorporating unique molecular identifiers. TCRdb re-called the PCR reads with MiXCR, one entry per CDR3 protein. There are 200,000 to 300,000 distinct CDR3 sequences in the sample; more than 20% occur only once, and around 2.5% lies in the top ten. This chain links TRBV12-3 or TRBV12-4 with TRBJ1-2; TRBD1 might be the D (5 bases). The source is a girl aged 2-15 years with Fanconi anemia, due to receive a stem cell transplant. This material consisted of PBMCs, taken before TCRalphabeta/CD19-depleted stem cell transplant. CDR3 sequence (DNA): TGTGCCAGCAGGGGAGTGACAGAACAGGAAATCTATGGCTACACCTTC. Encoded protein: CASRGVTEQEIYGYTF.